These T cell receptor beta chains were read from a single sample in a study of PD-1 blockade in classical Hodgkin lymphoma. Produced via immunoSEQ multiplex PCR; TCRdb's table is partial and in-frame only. The top ten clones hold 0.25% to 0.35% of a sample with some 30,000 clones, approximately 90% of them seen once. The source material was CD4+ T cells from blood, sampled before the fourth cycle of nivolumab. Every receptor here comes from a human donor with classical Hodgkin lymphoma. CDR3s leave out the opening cysteine and the closing phenylalanine or tryptophan. Each record gives: J gene, V gene, CDR3 length, CDR3 protein.

>TRBJ1-1|TRBV7-9|11
ASASRGTNEAF
>TRBJ2-1|TRBV6-5|12
ATSAGDRYNEQF
>TRBJ2-7|TRBV30|12
AWSVGAVPEEQY
>TRBJ2-1|TRBV6-1|15
ASSEWIGSGFGDEQF
>TRBJ2-2|TRBV25-1|14
ASSDGQGFYSGELF
>TRBJ1-1|TRBV4-1|11
ASSQDRGGKAF
>TRBJ1-4|TRBV6-5|12
ASSWAFRHEKLF
>TRBJ1-1|TRBV7-8|13
ASSLGTGMNTEAF
>TRBJ1-5|TRBV28|16
ASSLLRAGGRSNQPQH
>TRBJ1-1|TRBV19|12
ASSIEAVDTEAF
>TRBJ2-1|TRBV5-1|12
ASSLDRGYNEQF
>TRBJ2-6|TRBV19|15
ASSIQGGSSGANVLT
>TRBJ2-7|TRBV30|13
AWSISGRSRGEQY
>TRBJ1-5|TRBV2|15
ASSEQGLVFGNQPQH
>TRBJ2-7|TRBV7-8|12
ASSLPAVTYEQY
>TRBJ2-7|TRBV10-3|11
AISGGLAALQY
>TRBJ1-1|TRBV6-6|12
ASSYFLPNTEAF
>TRBJ2-7|TRBV28|10
ASRGGVYEQY
>TRBJ2-7|TRBV19|12
ASSIGLQGYEQY
>TRBJ1-1|TRBV30|11
AWRDRVGTEAF
>TRBJ1-2|TRBV19|13
ATRQGKSVGYGYT
>TRBJ1-3|TRBV2|14
AQSKKSQGLGNTIY
>TRBJ2-7|TRBV6-1|10
ASILDRYEQY
>TRBJ2-1|TRBV27|13
ASSSGTSGYNEQF
>TRBJ2-1|TRBV28|16
ASSLWLAGGPTYNEQF
>TRBJ2-6|TRBV19|10
ASSISSNVLT
>TRBJ1-1|TRBV19|10
ASTPVQGAAF
>TRBJ2-7|TRBV10-3|9
AISELGEQY
>TRBJ2-3|TRBV30|14
AWLLARAHGADTQY
>TRBJ2-7|TRBV19|14
ASSIGGQGRTYEQY
>TRBJ1-2|TRBV6-5|13
ASRSDRDFNYGYT